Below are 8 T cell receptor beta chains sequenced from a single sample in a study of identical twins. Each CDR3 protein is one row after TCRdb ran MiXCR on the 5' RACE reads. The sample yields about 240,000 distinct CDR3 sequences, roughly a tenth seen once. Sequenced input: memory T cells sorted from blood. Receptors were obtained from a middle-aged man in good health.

The CDR3 loop reads CATSRGDRGARGANVLTF. The DNA of the CDR3 is TGTGCCACCAGCAGAGGGGACAGGGGCGCACGTGGGGCCAACGTCCTGACTTTC. V and J are TRBV15 and TRBJ2-6; 10 bases fit TRBD1. Germline-derived CDR1 and CDR2 are LNHNV and YYDKDF (reference sequence). The CDR3 loop spans 18 amino acids. With V trimmed by 1 base and J by 3 bases, 6 bases remained unmatched.

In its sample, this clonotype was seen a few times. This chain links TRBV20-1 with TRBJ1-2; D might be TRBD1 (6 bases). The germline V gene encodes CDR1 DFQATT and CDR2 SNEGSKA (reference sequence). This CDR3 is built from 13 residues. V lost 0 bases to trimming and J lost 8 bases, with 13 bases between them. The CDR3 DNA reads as TGCAGTGCTAGAGAGACTTTAAGGGGGGGCTACACCTTC. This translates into CSARETLRGGYTF.

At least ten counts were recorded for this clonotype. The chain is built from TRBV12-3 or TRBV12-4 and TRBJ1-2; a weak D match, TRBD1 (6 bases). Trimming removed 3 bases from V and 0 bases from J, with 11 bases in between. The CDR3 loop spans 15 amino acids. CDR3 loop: CASSFGGKANYGYTF. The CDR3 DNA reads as TGTGCCAGCAGTTTTGGGGGCAAGGCTAACTATGGCTACACCTTC.

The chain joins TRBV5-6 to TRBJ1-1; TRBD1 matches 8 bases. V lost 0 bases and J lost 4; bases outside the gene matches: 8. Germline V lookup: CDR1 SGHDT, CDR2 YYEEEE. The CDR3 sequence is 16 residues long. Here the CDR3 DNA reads TGTGCCAGCAGCTTGGCCCAACAGGGGGTCGGCACTGAAGCTTTCTTT. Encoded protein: CASSLAQQGVGTEAFF.

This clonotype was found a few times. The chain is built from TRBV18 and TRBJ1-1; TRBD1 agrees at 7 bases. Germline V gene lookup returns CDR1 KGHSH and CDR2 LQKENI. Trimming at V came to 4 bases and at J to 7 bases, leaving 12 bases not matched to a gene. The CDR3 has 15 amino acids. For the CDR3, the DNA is TGTGCCAGCTCACTTAGCAGGACAGGCATCGGTGAAGCTTTCTTT. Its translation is CASSLSRTGIGEAFF.

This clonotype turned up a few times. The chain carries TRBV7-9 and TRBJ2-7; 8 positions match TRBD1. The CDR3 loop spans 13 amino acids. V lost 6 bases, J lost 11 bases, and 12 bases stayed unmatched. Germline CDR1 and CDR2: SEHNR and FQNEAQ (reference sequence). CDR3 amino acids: CASRQGDNSGKYF. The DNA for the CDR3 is TGTGCCAGCAGACAGGGGGATAATTCTGGGAAGTACTTC.

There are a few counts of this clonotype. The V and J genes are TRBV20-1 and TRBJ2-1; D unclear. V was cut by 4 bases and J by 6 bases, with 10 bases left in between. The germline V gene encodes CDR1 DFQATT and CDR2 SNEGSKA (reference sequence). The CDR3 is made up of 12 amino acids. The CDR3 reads CSAKRGGNEQFF. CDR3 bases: TGCAGTGCTAAAAGAGGTGGCAATGAGCAGTTCTTC.

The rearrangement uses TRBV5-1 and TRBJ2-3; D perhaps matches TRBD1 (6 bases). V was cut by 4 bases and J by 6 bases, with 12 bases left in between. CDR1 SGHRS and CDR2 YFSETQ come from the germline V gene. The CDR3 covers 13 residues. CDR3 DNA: TGCGCCAGCAGCCTCGGGACATTCGATACGCAGTATTTT. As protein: CASSLGTFDTQYF.